The 13 T cell receptor beta chains below come from one sample, sequenced in a study of blood T cell repertoires in COVID-19. Method: immunoSEQ multiplex PCR; TCRdb's copy keeps in-frame clones and lacks some. The sample has 60,000 to 70,000 clones; 88% are singletons. Sequencing used peripheral blood. These receptors originate from an older woman with COVID-19, enrolled during active disease.

J is TRBJ1-3 and V is TRBV6-6; 7 nucleotides align to TRBD1. The ends lost 7 bases at V and 1 base at J; junction bases unmatched: 10. The CDR3 extends over 16 amino acids. Germline V gene lookup returns CDR1 MNHNY and CDR2 SVGAGI (reference sequence). The CDR3 here is CASKVKQGLSGNTIYF. CDR3 coding DNA: TGTGCCAGCAAGGTGAAACAGGGGCTTTCTGGAAACACCATATATTTT.

CDR3: CAIRDTTSYEQYF. The CDR3, as DNA: TGTGCCATCAGGGACACGACATCCTACGAGCAGTACTTC. J is TRBJ2-7 and V is TRBV10-3; possible D gene TRBD1, 5 bases. Looked up from germline, CDR1 is ENHRY and CDR2 is SYGVKD. With 6 bases removed from V and 1 base from J, the gap between germline ends came to 10 bases. This CDR3 comprises 13 residues.

The sample holds a few counts of this clone. The J gene is TRBJ1-1, the V gene TRBV6-2 or TRBV6-3; D uncertain. Trimming removed 6 bases at V and 5 bases at J, with 16 bases between. Germline CDR1 MNHEY, CDR2 SVGEGT. This CDR3 is built from 14 residues. CDR3 sequence reads: CASSLTSRETEAFF. The CDR3 nucleotides are TGTGCCAGCAGCTTAACTAGTCGAGAGACTGAAGCTTTCTTT.

V is TRBV29-1 and J is TRBJ2-5; D is undetermined. Per germline, CDR1 SQVTM and CDR2 ANQGSEA. Trimming took 0 bases from V and 3 from J, leaving 17 bases between them. The CDR3 contains 16 residues. DNA for the CDR3: TGCAGCGTTGAAGATCAGATCGGTCGGGTCAAAGAGACCCAGTACTTC. This translates into CSVEDQIGRVKETQYF.

In this sample, this clone turned up once. The chain combines TRBV27 with TRBJ1-5; D possibly corresponds to TRBD1 (5 bases). The CDR3 length is 16 residues. CDR1 MNHEY and CDR2 SMNVEV come from the germline V gene (reference sequence). Deletions cut 1 base from V and 2 bases from J, with 12 bases between. CDR3 nucleotides: TGTGCCAGCAGTTTATTGGGGCTATCGGGCAATCAGCCCCAGCATTTT. Protein product: CASSLLGLSGNQPQHF.

This sequence joins TRBV5-4 and TRBJ2-2; D perhaps matches TRBD1 (6 bases). The V and J ends lost 1 base and 8 bases respectively, with 9 bases between them. In germline, CDR1 is SGHNT, CDR2 YYREEE (reference sequence). The CDR3 runs 13 residues. The CDR3 DNA reads TGTGCCAGCAGCTTGCAGGGGTTGGGGGAGCTGTTTTTT. Translated: CASSLQGLGELFF.

This clone has more than one count but fewer than ten. The gene calls are TRBV29-1 and TRBJ1-1; 8 bases are shared with TRBD1. After removal of 6 bases from V and 1 base from J, the junction contained 4 bases not matched to a gene. The CDR3 runs 13 residues. Germline V CDR1 and CDR2: SQVTM, ANQGSEA. The CDR3 nucleotides read TGCAGCGTCGCTCAGGGGGCGAACACTGAAGCTTTCTTT. As protein: CSVAQGANTEAFF.

This clone was recorded once. V and J are TRBV9 and TRBJ2-2; tentative D call: TRBD1 (5 bases). In germline, CDR1 is SGDLS, CDR2 YYNGEE. Between the trimmed V and J ends, which lost 2 bases and 3 bases, there was a span of 11 bases. The CDR3 spans 15 residues. The DNA for the CDR3 is TGTGCCAGCAGCGTGATGGACACCTACACCGGGGAGCTGTTTTTT. The encoded protein is CASSVMDTYTGELFF.

The chain couples TRBV27 to TRBJ2-2, with 12 nucleotides matching TRBD1. The CDR3 consists of 15 residues. After removal of 7 bases from V and 7 bases from J, the junction contained 7 bases not matched to a gene. CDR1 is MNHEY, CDR2 SMNVEV, per germline (reference sequence). The CDR3 bases are TGTGCCAGCAAACGGGGACAGGGGGCGATCGGGGAGCTGTTTTTT. Encoded protein: CASKRGQGAIGELFF.

As to this clone: Other nucleotide sequences from this sample produce the same CDR3. J is TRBJ1-1 and V is TRBV20-1; possible D gene TRBD1, 6 bases. Germline V gene sequence: CDR1 DFQATT, CDR2 SNEGSKA (reference sequence). With 3 bases removed from V and 2 bases from J, the gap between germline ends came to 10 bases. The CDR3 consists of 13 residues. The CDR3 is CSASQGSNTEAFF. The CDR3 region has the DNA TGCAGTGCTAGTCAGGGGTCCAACACTGAAGCTTTCTTT.

CDR3 in amino acids: CASSQSPAGELTDTQYF. Written as DNA, the CDR3 is TGTGCCAGCAGCCAATCTCCAGCGGGGGAGCTCACAGATACGCAGTATTTT. The chain uses TRBV4-2 and TRBJ2-3; 8 bases agree with TRBD2. CDR3 length: 17 residues. Losses at the gene ends were 2 bases for V and 2 bases for J; bases not matched to a gene: 9. Looked up from germline, CDR1 is LGHNA and CDR2 is YNFKEQ.

CDR3 DNA: TGTGCCAGCAGCAATATAGCGAACACCGGGGAGCTGTTTTTT. Translation gives CASSNIANTGELFF. This sequence joins TRBV7-8 and TRBJ2-2; D uncertain. CDR3 size: 14 residues. The ends were cut back, 5 bases at V and 0 bases at J, with 7 bases in the middle. CDR1 and CDR2 from the germline V gene are SGHVS and FQNEAQ.

Written as DNA, the CDR3 is TGTGCCAGCAGCCTGGGAGCGGGGGGAAGCACAGATACGCAGTATTTT. As protein: CASSLGAGGSTDTQYF. This sequence joins TRBV11-2 and TRBJ2-3; TRBD2 agrees at 9 bases. Germline CDR1 is SGHAT and CDR2 is FQNNGV. The CDR3 has 16 amino acids. V lost 5 bases and J lost 0; bases outside the gene matches: 6.